The following is a T cell receptor beta chain sequence with its context. An input of about 0.45 to 1 ug of RNA was subjected to reverse transcription using random hexamers. Across 54 Vbeta and 13 Jbeta, immunoSEQ multiplex PCR amplified TCR beta CDR3. One entry per CDR3 protein, called by TCRdb with MiXCR from the immunoSEQ multiplex PCR reads. The data show 150,000 to 200,000 distinct CDR3 sequences, about 95% seen once. The CDR3 is made up of 15 amino acids. Germline-derived CDR1 and CDR2 are GTSNPN and SVGIG (reference sequence). J was trimmed by 4 bases and V by 3 bases; bases with no gene match: 9. The data were obtained in a study of CD8 T cells in Susac syndrome. Study in general: When blood was collected, patients with Susac syndrome were therapy-naive, were taking corticosteroids, or were receiving intravenous immunoglobulin alone.

CD8+ and CD4+ blood T cells underwent TCR beta sequencing. The TCR sequence derives from a human donor with Susac syndrome. The sample consisted of CD4+ T cells from PBMCs. This chain links TRBV30 with TRBJ2-5, with 9 bases matching TRBD2. The DNA of the CDR3 is TGTGCCTGGAGCCTCGGACTAGCGCTGGGAGAGACCCAGTACTTC. The encoded protein is CAWSLGLALGETQYF.